The 4 T cell receptor beta chains given below trace back to one sample, sequenced in a study of naive and memory T cell subsets. Which antigens these TCRs recognize remains unknown. Whole-study findings and limits: Possibly reflecting memory cells re-expressing CD45RA, a few larger clonotypes occurred in naive repertoires, especially CD8.

Both TRBC1 and TRBC2 were covered by a beta constant-region primer of two equimolar oligonucleotides. Four rounds of PCR amplified the ligated cDNA using nested alpha and beta constant-region primers plus SP2. Using its own MiXCR run on the UMI-ligation and nested PCR reads, TCRdb lists one record per CDR3 protein. The repertoire holds about 150,000 distinct CDR3 sequences, with roughly 22% as singletons. The sequencing input was naive CD4+ T cells from blood. Source of these receptors: a human donor in good health.

The sample holds a few counts of this clonotype. The chain recombines TRBV4-1 with TRBJ2-5, with D possibly being TRBD1 or TRBD2 (5 bases each). The germline CDR1 and CDR2 sequences are MGHRA and YSYEKL. This CDR3 is 13 amino acids long. The V and J ends lost 4 bases and 7 bases respectively, with 13 bases between them. This CDR3 is CASSPGDGGTQYF. The CDR3 nucleotides read TGCGCCAGCAGCCCAGGAGATGGGGGGACCCAGTACTTC.

This clonotype was observed a few times. At one end the junction does not follow the germline gene, possibly because of a read error. The chain employs TRBV7-9 and TRBJ1-1, with D perhaps matching TRBD1 (5 bases). This CDR3 contains 15 residues. Germline lookup yields CDR1 SEHNR and CDR2 FQNEAQ (reference sequence). The CDR3 sequence: CASSLMSGRNPEAFF. CDR3 nucleotide sequence: TGTGCCAGCAGCTTAATGTCGGGGCGGAACCCTGAAGCTTTCTTT.

The chain uses TRBV29-1 and TRBJ1-1, with D unresolved. CDR1 is SQVTM, CDR2 ANQGSEA, per germline. CDR3 length: 12 amino acids. V was shortened by 7 bases and J by 11 bases, with 20 bases between the two germline ends. Written as DNA, the CDR3 is TGCAGCGGGGAAAACTCATTATTAAACGCTTTCTTT. It encodes CSGENSLLNAFF.

The rearrangement joins TRBV12-3 or TRBV12-4 to TRBJ2-2; D is perhaps TRBD2 (6 bases). Trimming pared 7 bases from V and 4 bases from J, leaving 19 bases between. CDR3 size: 16 residues. CDR3 protein: CASKDTGLTITGELFF. CDR3 sequence (DNA): TGTGCCAGCAAAGATACGGGACTTACGATCACCGGGGAGCTGTTTTTT.